The 8 T cell receptor beta chains listed next were all sequenced from one sample in a study of identical twins. TCRdb reprocessed the 5' RACE reads via MiXCR and lists one record per CDR3 protein. The sample holds about 470,000 distinct CDR3 sequences, roughly 26% seen once. The same specimen was also included in a second study, on T cells expressing NK-cell markers.

Material for sequencing was CD4+ T cells sorted from blood. Source of these receptors: a woman aged 18-30 years in good health.

In its sample, this clonotype was seen a few times. The CDR3 region has the DNA TGTGCCAGCAGCACACGATTCCGGGACAGGGGAATGAACACTGAAGCTTTCTTT. This translates into CASSTRFRDRGMNTEAFF. V is TRBV11-1 and J is TRBJ1-1; TRBD1 matches at 10 bases. The CDR3 consists of 18 residues. V shed 5 bases, J shed 0 bases, and the junction held 12 bases outside the gene matches. Germline V gives CDR1 SGHAT, CDR2 FQDESV (reference sequence).

The CDR3 DNA follows: TGTGCCACCAGCTTCGACAGCAATCAGCCCCAGCATTTT. Its protein is CATSFDSNQPQHF. The V and J genes are TRBV15 and TRBJ1-5; D gene unclear. Germline V lookup: CDR1 LNHNV, CDR2 YYDKDF (reference sequence). The CDR3 consists of 13 residues. V gave up 5 bases and J gave up 1 base, with 6 bases separating them.

This sequence joins TRBV20-1 and TRBJ2-3, with D uncertain. CDR1 is DFQATT, CDR2 SNEGSKA, per germline (reference sequence). Trimming took off 8 bases at V and 6 bases at J, with 15 bases between the two ends. The CDR3 spans 12 residues. The CDR3 sequence: CSTGPSLDTQYF. CDR3 bases: TGCAGTACCGGTCCCTCCCTTGATACGCAGTATTTT.

The table lists this clonotype with a few counts. V usage is TRBV4-3 and J usage is TRBJ2-3, with D unclear. The germline gives CDR1 LGHNA, CDR2 YSLEER. There are 17 residues in the CDR3. V was trimmed by 0 bases and J by 4 bases, leaving 17 bases between them. DNA for the CDR3: TGCGCCAGCAGCCAAGATTATTCAACAAGCCGGGCAGATACGCAGTATTTT. Its protein is CASSQDYSTSRADTQYF.

This clonotype turned up a few times. The chain is built from TRBV3-1 and TRBJ1-6; the D gene is possibly TRBD1 (5 bases). V lost 3 bases and J lost 8, with 17 bases in between. The germline V gene encodes CDR1 LGHDT and CDR2 YNNKEL (reference sequence). This CDR3 has 16 residues. CDR3 in amino acids: CASSHHGGLVDSPLHF. CDR3 in DNA: TGTGCCAGCAGCCACCATGGGGGGTTAGTTGATTCACCCCTCCACTTT.

This clonotype showed up just a few times. J is TRBJ2-1 and V is TRBV20-1; TRBD2 aligns across 9 bases. J gave up 4 bases and V 6 bases, and 10 bases lay outside the gene matches. Germline V gene sequence: CDR1 DFQATT, CDR2 SNEGSKA (reference sequence). This CDR3 contains 15 residues. Here the CDR3 reads CSALSGRPLYNEQFF. The CDR3 DNA follows: TGCAGTGCATTGAGCGGGAGGCCCTTATACAATGAGCAGTTCTTC.

The chain links TRBV20-1 to TRBJ2-7, with D possibly matching TRBD1 (5 bases). Trimming left V 3 bases short and J 3 bases short, with 9 bases between. This CDR3 is 12 amino acids long. Germline V CDR1 and CDR2: DFQATT, SNEGSKA (reference sequence). This CDR3 reads CSASREIYEQYF. DNA for the CDR3: TGCAGTGCTAGCAGGGAAATCTACGAGCAGTACTTC.

This clonotype was recorded at least ten times. This chain joins TRBV5-5 and TRBJ1-6; 7 bases are shared with TRBD1. Trimming cost V 4 bases and J 4 bases; bases outside gene matches: 5. CDR3 size: 15 residues. Germline-derived CDR1 and CDR2 are SGHKS and YYEKEE (reference sequence). Here the CDR3 reads CASSPLDRYNSPLHF. CDR3 coding DNA: TGTGCCAGCAGCCCGCTGGACAGGTATAATTCACCCCTCCACTTT.